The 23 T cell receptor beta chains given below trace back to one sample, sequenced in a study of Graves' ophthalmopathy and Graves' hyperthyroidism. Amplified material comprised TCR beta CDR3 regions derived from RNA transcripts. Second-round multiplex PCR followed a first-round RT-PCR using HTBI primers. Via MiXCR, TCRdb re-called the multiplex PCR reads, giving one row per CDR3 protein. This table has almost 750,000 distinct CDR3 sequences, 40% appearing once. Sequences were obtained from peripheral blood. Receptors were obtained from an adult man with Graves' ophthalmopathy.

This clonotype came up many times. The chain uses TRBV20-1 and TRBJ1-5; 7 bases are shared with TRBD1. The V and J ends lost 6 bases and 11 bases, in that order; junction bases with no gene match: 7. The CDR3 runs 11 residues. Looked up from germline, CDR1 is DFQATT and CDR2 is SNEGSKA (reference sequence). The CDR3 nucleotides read TGCAGTGCGCCTTCTCAGGGGGCCCAGCATTTT. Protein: CSAPSQGAQHF.

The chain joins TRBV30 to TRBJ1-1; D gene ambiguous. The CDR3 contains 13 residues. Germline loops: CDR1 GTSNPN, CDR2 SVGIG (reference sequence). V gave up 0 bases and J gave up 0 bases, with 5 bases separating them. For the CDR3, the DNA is TGTGCCTGGAGTGTAGGAGTGAACACTGAAGCTTTCTTT. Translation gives CAWSVGVNTEAFF.

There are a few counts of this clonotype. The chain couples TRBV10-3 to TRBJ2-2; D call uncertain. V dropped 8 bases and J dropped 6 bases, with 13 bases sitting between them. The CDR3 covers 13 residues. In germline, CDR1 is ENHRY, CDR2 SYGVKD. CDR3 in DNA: TGTGCCATCCTGGGCCAAAATCCCGGGGAGCTGTTTTTT. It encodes CAILGQNPGELFF.

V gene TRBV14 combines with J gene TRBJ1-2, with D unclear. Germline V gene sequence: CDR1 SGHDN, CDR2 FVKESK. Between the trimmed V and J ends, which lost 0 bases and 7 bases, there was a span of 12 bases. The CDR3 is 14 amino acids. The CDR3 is CASSQERRDVGYTF. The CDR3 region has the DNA TGTGCCAGCAGCCAAGAAAGACGGGATGTTGGCTACACCTTC.

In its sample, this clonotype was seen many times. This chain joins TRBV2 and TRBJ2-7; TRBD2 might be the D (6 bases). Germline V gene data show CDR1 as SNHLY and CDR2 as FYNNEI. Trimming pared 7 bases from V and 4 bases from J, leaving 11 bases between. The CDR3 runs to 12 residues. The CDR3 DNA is TGTGCCAGCACCCTCGGGGGTTACGAGCAGTACTTC. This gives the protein CASTLGGYEQYF.

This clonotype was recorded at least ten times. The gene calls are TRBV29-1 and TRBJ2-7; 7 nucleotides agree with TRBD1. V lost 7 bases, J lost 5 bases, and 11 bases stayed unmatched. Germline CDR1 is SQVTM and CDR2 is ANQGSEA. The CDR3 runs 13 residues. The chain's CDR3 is CSATTGSGNEQYF. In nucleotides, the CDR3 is TGCAGCGCTACGACAGGGTCGGGCAACGAGCAGTACTTC.

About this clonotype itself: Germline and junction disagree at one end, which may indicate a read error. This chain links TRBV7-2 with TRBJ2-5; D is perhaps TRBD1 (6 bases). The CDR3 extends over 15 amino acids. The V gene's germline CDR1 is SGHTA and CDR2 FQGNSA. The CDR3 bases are TGTGCCAGCAGCTTGATCACTGGGGGCGAAGAGGCCCAGTACTTC. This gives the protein CASSLITGGEEAQYF.

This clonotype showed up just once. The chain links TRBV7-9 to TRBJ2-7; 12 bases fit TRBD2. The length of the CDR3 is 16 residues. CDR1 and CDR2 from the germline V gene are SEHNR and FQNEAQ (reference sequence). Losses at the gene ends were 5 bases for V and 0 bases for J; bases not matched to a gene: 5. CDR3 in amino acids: CASSTGTSGFSYEQYF. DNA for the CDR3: TGTGCCAGCAGCACGGGGACTAGCGGGTTCTCCTACGAGCAGTACTTC.

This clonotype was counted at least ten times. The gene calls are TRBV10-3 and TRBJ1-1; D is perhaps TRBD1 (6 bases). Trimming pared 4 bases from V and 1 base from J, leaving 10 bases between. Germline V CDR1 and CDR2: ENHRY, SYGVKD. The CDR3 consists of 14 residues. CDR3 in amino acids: CAISVQGGNTEAFF. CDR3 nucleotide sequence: TGTGCCATCAGTGTACAGGGTGGGAACACTGAAGCTTTCTTT.

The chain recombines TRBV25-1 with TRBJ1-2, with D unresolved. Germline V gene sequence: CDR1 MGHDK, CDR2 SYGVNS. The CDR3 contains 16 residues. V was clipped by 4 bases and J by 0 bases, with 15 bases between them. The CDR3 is CASSATRILANYGYTF. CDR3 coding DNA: TGTGCCAGCAGTGCAACCCGTATTCTAGCTAACTATGGCTACACCTTC.

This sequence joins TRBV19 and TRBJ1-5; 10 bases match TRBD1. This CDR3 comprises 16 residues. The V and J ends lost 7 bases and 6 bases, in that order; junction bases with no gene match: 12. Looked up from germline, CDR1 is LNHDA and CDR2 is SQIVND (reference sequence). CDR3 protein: CASTQPGQGVGQPQHF. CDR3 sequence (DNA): TGTGCCAGTACCCAACCCGGACAGGGGGTAGGTCAGCCCCAGCATTTT. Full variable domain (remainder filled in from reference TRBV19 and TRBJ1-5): DGGITQSPKYLFRKEGQNVTLSCEQNLNHDAMYWYRQDPGQGLRLIYYSQIVNDFQKGDIAEGYSVSREKKESFPLTVTSAQKNPTAFYLCASTQPGQGVGQPQHFGDGTRLSIL.

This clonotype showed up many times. CDR3 nucleotides: TGTGCCAGCAGCCCGGACAGGGTCGCCGGGGAGCTGTTTTTT. It encodes CASSPDRVAGELFF. This rearrangement joins TRBV7-9 to TRBJ2-2, with 8 bases identical to TRBD1. J was trimmed by 6 bases and V by 5 bases; bases with no gene match: 5. Germline V gene data show CDR1 as SEHNR and CDR2 as FQNEAQ (reference sequence). This CDR3 spans 14 amino acids.

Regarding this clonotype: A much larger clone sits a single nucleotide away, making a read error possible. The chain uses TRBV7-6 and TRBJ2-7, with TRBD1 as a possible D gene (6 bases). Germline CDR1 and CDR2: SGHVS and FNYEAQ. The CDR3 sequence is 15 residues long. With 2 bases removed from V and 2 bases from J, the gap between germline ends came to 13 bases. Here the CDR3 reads CASSLMARQAYEQYF. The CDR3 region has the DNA TGTGCCAGCAGCTTAATGGCCCGACAGGCCTACGAGCAGTACTTC.

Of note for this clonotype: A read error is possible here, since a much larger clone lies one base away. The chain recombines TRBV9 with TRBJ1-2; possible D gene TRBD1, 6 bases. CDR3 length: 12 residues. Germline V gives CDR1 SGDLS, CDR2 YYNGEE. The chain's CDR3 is CTSSVGQGGYTF. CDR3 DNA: TGTACCAGCAGCGTAGGTCAGGGGGGCTACACCTTC.

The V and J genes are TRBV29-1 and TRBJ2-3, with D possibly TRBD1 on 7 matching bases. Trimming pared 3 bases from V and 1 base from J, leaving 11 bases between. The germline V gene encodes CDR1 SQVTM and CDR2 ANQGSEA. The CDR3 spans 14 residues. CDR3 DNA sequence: TGCAGCGTTGAGGAGGGGGCAGGCACAGATACGCAGTATTTT. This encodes CSVEEGAGTDTQYF.

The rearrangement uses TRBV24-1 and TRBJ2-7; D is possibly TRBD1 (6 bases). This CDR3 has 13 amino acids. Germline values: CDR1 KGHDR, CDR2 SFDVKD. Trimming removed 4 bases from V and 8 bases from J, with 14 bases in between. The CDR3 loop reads CATSDPKWGQQYF. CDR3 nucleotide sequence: TGTGCCACCAGTGACCCTAAATGGGGGCAGCAGTACTTC.

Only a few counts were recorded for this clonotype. Written as DNA, the CDR3 is TGTGCCAGCAGTGAAGGACAGGTTAATTCACCCCTCCACTTT. Its translation is CASSEGQVNSPLHF. This chain links TRBV6-1 with TRBJ1-6; a possible D gene is TRBD1 (6 bases). Looked up from germline, CDR1 is MNHNS and CDR2 is SASEGT. The CDR3 covers 14 residues. Trimming pared 1 base from V and 6 bases from J, leaving 7 bases between.

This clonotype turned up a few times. CDR3 coding DNA: TGTGCCACCAGCAGAGATCCAGGGGGCTACGAGCAGTACTTC. This translates into CATSRDPGGYEQYF. This rearrangement joins TRBV15 to TRBJ2-7; TRBD1 agrees at 7 bases. Germline CDR1 and CDR2: LNHNV and YYDKDF (reference sequence). The CDR3 covers 14 residues. V dropped 0 bases and J dropped 3; count of bases not matched to a gene: 2.

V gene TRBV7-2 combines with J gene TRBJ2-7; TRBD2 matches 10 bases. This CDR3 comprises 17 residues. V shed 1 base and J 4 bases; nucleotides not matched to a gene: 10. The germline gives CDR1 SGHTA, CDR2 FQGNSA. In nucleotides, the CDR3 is TGTGCCAGCAGCTTAGGATTCCTAGCGGGAGTTTCTTACGAGCAGTACTTC. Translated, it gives CASSLGFLAGVSYEQYF.

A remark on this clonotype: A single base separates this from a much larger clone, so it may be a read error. The chain's CDR3 is CASSLWEDTRAFF. Written as DNA, the CDR3 is TGTGCCAGCAGCTTGTGGGAGGATACACGAGCTTTCTTT. The V call is TRBV5-6, the J call TRBJ1-1; unclear D gene. The length of the CDR3 is 13 residues. Trimming took off 1 base at V and 10 bases at J, with 14 bases between the two ends. The germline V gene encodes CDR1 SGHDT and CDR2 YYEEEE.

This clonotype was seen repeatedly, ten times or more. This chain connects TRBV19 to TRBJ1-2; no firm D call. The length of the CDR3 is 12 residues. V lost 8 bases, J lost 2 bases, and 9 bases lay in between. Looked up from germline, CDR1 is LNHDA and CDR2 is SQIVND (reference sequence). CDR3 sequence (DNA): TGTGCCAGTTCGGATAGAAACTATGGCTACACCTTC. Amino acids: CASSDRNYGYTF.

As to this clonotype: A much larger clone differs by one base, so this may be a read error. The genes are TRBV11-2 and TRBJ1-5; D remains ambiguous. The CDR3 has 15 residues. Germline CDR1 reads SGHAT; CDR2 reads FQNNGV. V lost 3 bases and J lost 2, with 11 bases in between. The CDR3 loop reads CASSFGRPGNQPQHF. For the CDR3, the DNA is TGTGCCAGCAGCTTCGGAAGACCGGGCAATCAGCCCCAGCATTTT.

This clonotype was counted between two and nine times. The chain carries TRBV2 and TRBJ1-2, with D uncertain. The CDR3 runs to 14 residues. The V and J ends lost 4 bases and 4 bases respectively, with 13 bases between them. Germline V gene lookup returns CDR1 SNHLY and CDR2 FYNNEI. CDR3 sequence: CASSGAGEIYGYTF. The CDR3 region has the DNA TGTGCCAGCAGTGGGGCAGGCGAAATCTATGGCTACACCTTC. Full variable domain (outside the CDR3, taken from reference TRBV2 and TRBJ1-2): EPEVTQTPSHQVTQMGQEVILRCVPISNHLYFYWYRQILGQKVEFLVSFYNNEISEKSEIFDDQFSVERPDGSNFTLKIRSTKLEDSAMYFCASSGAGEIYGYTFGSGTRLTVV.